The next 14 T cell receptor beta chains were all read from a single sample in a study of shared clonotypes between healthy human individuals. Only in-frame clones appear in the TCRdb table, and some are missing; sequencing was by immunoSEQ multiplex PCR. The sample has some 2,000,000 clones; about 95% are singletons. Sample: naive CD4+ T cells sorted from blood. Noted subset: CD45RA+ positively selected. Receptors originate from a man aged 18 to 30 in good health.

The genes are TRBV5-1 and TRBJ1-1, with a tentative D call TRBD1 (5 bases). The V gene's germline CDR1 is SGHRS and CDR2 YFSETQ. Trimming shortened V by 3 bases and J by 3 bases, and 18 bases separated the two germline ends. CDR3 length: 16 residues. CDR3 nucleotides: TGCGCCAGCAGCTATTGGGGCGGGAGTAGGGACACTGAAGCTTTCTTT. As protein: CASSYWGGSRDTEAFF.

This sequence joins TRBV5-6 and TRBJ2-3; 8 positions agree with TRBD1. V was pared by 2 bases and J by 0 bases, with 8 bases of the junction left unmatched. The CDR3 totals 17 residues. The germline CDR1 and CDR2 sequences are SGHDT and YYEEEE. This CDR3 reads CASSFRTGTLSTDTQYF. The CDR3 bases are TGTGCCAGCAGCTTCCGGACAGGGACCCTTAGCACAGATACGCAGTATTTT.

CDR3 protein: CASSWRAAGYGTDTQYF. The DNA of the CDR3 is TGTGCCAGCAGCTGGAGAGCCGCGGGGTACGGCACAGATACGCAGTATTTT. This chain uses TRBV11-2 with TRBJ2-3; maybe TRBD2 (6 bases). The V end lost 4 bases, the J end lost 1 base, and 18 bases lay between the germline ends. Germline V lookup: CDR1 SGHAT, CDR2 FQNNGV. This CDR3 comprises 17 residues.

A note on this clone: The identical CDR3 is also encoded by other nucleotide sequences in the sample. The CDR3 DNA sequence: TGTGCCAGCAGCTTAGGAGGTATGGGGAATCAGCCCCAGCATTTT. Protein: CASSLGGMGNQPQHF. The chain links TRBV7-9 to TRBJ1-5; no reliable D call. V was cut by 1 base and J by 4 bases, with 11 bases left in between. The germline CDR1 and CDR2 sequences are SEHNR and FQNEAQ (reference sequence). CDR3 size: 15 residues.

V is TRBV5-5 and J is TRBJ1-5; D perhaps matches TRBD1 (6 bases). This CDR3 comprises 14 residues. The V gene lost 0 bases and the J gene lost 7 bases, with 11 bases spanning the gap. Germline CDR1 is SGHKS and CDR2 is YYEKEE (reference sequence). CDR3 nucleotides: TGTGCCAGCAGCTTGGTGGGGGGGGCACAGCCCCAGCATTTT. Its translation: CASSLVGGAQPQHF.

The chain's CDR3 is CASSQPGALGETQYF. CDR3 bases: TGCGCCAGCAGCCAACCAGGGGCTCTCGGGGAGACCCAGTACTTC. The chain couples TRBV4-1 to TRBJ2-5; a possible D gene is TRBD1 (6 bases). V was trimmed by 2 bases and J by 5 bases, leaving 15 bases between them. This CDR3 is built from 15 residues. Germline values: CDR1 MGHRA, CDR2 YSYEKL.

About this clone: A junction boundary mismatches the germline segment, possibly from a read error. The CDR3 nucleotides read TGTGCCAGCAGCGTAGACAATAACTATGGCTACACCTTC. It codes for CASSVDNNYGYTF. The chain is built from TRBV11-3 and TRBJ1-2; no clear D gene. Germline V gene lookup returns CDR1 SGHNT and CDR2 YENEEA. The CDR3 sequence is 13 residues long.

J is TRBJ1-4 and V is TRBV6-5; maybe TRBD1 (6 bases). The V and J ends lost 0 bases and 10 bases respectively, with 12 bases between them. CDR3 length equals 14 residues. CDR1 MNHEY and CDR2 SVGAGI come from the germline V gene. CDR3: CASSYSVSQGKLFF. The CDR3 coding sequence is TGTGCCAGCAGTTACTCAGTGTCACAGGGAAAACTGTTTTTT.

In regard to this clone: Other DNA variants within this sample encode the same CDR3. The V gene is TRBV6-5, the J gene TRBJ2-2, with a tentative D call TRBD1 (5 bases). The CDR3 is made up of 14 amino acids. Germline values: CDR1 MNHEY, CDR2 SVGAGI. V shed 7 bases and J shed 0 bases, with 9 bases lying between them. In DNA form, the CDR3 reads TGTGCCAGCAAAAGGGGAACGAACACCGGGGAGCTGTTTTTT. Translated: CASKRGTNTGELFF.

This sequence joins TRBV7-2 and TRBJ2-3; D uncertain. This CDR3 spans 13 amino acids. The germline CDR1 and CDR2 sequences are SGHTA and FQGNSA. The V and J ends lost 5 bases and 6 bases respectively, with 12 bases between them. The CDR3: CASSPGRSDTQYF. The CDR3 nucleotides are TGTGCCAGCAGCCCCGGGCGGTCCGATACGCAGTATTTT. Supplemented by reference TRBV7-2 and TRBJ2-3, the full variable domain reads GAGVSQSPSNKVTEKGKDVELRCDPISGHTALYWYRQSLGQGLEFLIYFQGNSAPDKSGLPSDRFSAERTGGSVSTLTIQRTQQEDSAVYLCASSPGRSDTQYFGPGTRLTVL.

Concerning this clone itself: Other DNA sequences within the sample encode an identical CDR3. This chain links TRBV5-4 with TRBJ2-5; D not certain. Deletions cut 0 bases from V and 2 bases from J, with 8 bases between. The CDR3 sequence is 14 residues long. Germline CDR1 is SGHNT and CDR2 is YYREEE (reference sequence). This CDR3 is CASSLGLGQETQYF. The DNA of the CDR3 is TGTGCCAGCAGCTTGGGACTGGGGCAAGAGACCCAGTACTTC.

The CDR3 DNA follows: TGTGCCAGCTCTCGGACTAGCGGGGGAGGTGGCACAGATACGCAGTATTTT. It yields the protein CASSRTSGGGGTDTQYF. The chain recombines TRBV18 with TRBJ2-3; 13 bases align to TRBD2. Germline CDR1 reads KGHSH; CDR2 reads LQKENI. J gave up 1 base and V 6 bases, and 7 bases lay outside the gene matches. This CDR3 region has 17 residues.

To note about this clone: This CDR3 is also generated by other DNA sequences in the sample. This chain uses TRBV6-5 with TRBJ2-5, with D possibly being TRBD1 (5 bases). The ends were cut back, 2 bases at V and 2 bases at J, with 6 bases in the middle. CDR1 MNHEY and CDR2 SVGAGI come from the germline V gene. This CDR3 is 13 amino acids long. The CDR3 protein is CASSYPGQETQYF. The CDR3 DNA sequence: TGTGCCAGCAGTTACCCAGGGCAAGAGACCCAGTACTTC.

The chain uses TRBV2 and TRBJ2-7, with TRBD2 matching 11 bases. The CDR3 runs 16 residues. Losses at the gene ends were 7 bases for V and 4 bases for J; bases not matched to a gene: 12. Looked up from germline, CDR1 is SNHLY and CDR2 is FYNNEI. As DNA, the CDR3 is TGTGCCAGCAACTATCCCCCGACTAGCGGGAAGTACGAGCAGTACTTC. As protein: CASNYPPTSGKYEQYF.